This TCR beta chain was sequenced in a study of blood T cells in healthy people across ages. Findings of the study overall: A conclusive naive versus antigen-experienced comparison was prevented by the unsorted PBMCs. Aged donors had fewer naive CD4+ cells and lower diversity than long-lived donors.

Primers used in a second PCR of roughly 7 to 11 cycles were a sample-barcoded 5' primer and a J-beta primer mix. The authors tagged each cDNA molecule using a template-switch adaptor with 12 random nucleotides. One entry per CDR3 protein, called by TCRdb with MiXCR from the 5' RACE reads. This table has under 2 million distinct CDR3 sequences, about 31% appearing once. Comment on this clonotype: What it binds is not known.

The sequenced sample was blood. The TCR comes from a woman aged 25 to 39 in good health.

In nucleotides, the CDR3 is TGTGCCTGGAGTCGGGACAGGGGTTTAGCCAGGTTATACAATGAGCAGTTCTTC. Protein product: CAWSRDRGLARLYNEQFF. This sequence joins TRBV30 and TRBJ2-1; 10 positions match TRBD1. CDR1 and CDR2 (germline): GTSNPN, SVGIG (reference sequence). The CDR3 sequence is 18 residues long. V gave up 2 bases and J gave up 4 bases; unmatched junction bases: 14.